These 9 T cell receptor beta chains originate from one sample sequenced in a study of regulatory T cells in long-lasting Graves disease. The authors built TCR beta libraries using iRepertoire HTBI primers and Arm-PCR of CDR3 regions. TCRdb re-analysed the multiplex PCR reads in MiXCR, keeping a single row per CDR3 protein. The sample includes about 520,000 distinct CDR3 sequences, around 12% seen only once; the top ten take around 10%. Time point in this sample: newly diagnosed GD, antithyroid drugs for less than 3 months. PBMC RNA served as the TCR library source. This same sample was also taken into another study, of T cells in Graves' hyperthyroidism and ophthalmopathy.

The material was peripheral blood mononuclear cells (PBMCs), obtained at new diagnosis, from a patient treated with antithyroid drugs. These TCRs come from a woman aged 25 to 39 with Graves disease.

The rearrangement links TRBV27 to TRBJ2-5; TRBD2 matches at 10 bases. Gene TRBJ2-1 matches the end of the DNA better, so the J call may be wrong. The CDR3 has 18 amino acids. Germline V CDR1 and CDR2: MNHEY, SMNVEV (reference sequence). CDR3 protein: CASSSYGRIAGGTNEQFF. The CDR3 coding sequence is TGTGCCAGCAGTTCATACGGAAGAATAGCGGGAGGAACCAATGAGCAGTTCTTC.

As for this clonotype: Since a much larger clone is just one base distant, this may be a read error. CDR3 amino acids: CASSLGVHEQYF. For the CDR3, the DNA is TGTGCCAGCAGCTTAGGGGTCCACGAGCAGTACTTC. V is TRBV11-2 and J is TRBJ2-7; D gene ambiguous. V lost 1 base to trimming and J lost 5 bases, with 6 bases between them. The germline V gene encodes CDR1 SGHAT and CDR2 FQNNGV. CDR3 size: 12 residues.

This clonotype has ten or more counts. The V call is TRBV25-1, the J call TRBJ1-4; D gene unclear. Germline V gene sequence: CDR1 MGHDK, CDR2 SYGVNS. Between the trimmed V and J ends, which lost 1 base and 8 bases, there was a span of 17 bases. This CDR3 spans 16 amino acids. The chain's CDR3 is CASSEFIGRVDEKLFF. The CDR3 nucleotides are TGTGCCAGCAGTGAATTTATTGGTAGGGTGGACGAAAAACTGTTTTTT.

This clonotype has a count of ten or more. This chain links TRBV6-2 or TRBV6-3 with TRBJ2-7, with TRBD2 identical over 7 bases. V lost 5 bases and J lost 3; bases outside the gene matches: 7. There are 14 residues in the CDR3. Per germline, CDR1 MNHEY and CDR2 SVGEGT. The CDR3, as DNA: TGTGCCAGCAGTAGGGAGGGACGCCTCTACGAGCAGTACTTC. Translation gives CASSREGRLYEQYF.

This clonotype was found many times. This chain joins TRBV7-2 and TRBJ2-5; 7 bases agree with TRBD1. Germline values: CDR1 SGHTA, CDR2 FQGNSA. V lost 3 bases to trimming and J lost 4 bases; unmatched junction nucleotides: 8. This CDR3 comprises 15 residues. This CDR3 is CASSFPGQFVETQYF. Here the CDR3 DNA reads TGTGCCAGCAGCTTCCCGGGACAGTTTGTAGAGACCCAGTACTTC.

The CDR3 protein is CASRTTGTSGGTQYF. The CDR3 nucleotides read TGTGCCAGCAGGACTACCGGGACTAGCGGGGGGACCCAGTACTTC. The rearrangement links TRBV12-3 or TRBV12-4 to TRBJ2-5; 14 bases align to TRBD2. The CDR3 consists of 15 residues. J lost 7 bases, V lost 6 bases, and 7 bases had no gene match.

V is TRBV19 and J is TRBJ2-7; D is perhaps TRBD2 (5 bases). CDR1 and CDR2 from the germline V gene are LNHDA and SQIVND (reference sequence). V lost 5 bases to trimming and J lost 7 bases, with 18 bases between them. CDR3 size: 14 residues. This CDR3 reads CASSSHAGPSEQYF. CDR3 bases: TGTGCCAGTAGTTCCCACGCGGGCCCATCTGAGCAGTACTTC.

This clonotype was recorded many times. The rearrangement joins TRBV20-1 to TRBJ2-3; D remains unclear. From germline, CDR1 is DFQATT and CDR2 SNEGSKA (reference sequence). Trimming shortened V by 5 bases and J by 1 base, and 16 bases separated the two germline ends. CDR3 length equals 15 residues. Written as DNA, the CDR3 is TGCAGTGCTGACCTCAGGCCCGGTGGCACAGATACGCAGTATTTT. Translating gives CSADLRPGGTDTQYF.

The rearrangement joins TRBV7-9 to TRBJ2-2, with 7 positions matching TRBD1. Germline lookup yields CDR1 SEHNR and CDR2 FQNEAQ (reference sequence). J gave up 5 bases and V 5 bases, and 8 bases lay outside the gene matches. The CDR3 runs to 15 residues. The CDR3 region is CASSHSQGWTGELFF. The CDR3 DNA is TGTGCCAGCAGCCACTCACAGGGGTGGACCGGGGAGCTGTTTTTT.